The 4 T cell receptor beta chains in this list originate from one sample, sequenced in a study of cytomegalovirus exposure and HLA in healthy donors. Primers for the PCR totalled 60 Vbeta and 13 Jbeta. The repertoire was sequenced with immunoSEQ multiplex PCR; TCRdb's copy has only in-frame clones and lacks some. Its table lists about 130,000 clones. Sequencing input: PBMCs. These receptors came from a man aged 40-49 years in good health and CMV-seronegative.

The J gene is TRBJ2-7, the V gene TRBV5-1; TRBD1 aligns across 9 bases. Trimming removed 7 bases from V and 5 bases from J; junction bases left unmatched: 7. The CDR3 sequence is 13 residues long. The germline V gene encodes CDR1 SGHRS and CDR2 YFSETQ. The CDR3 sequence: CASGDRERNEQYF. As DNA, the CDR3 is TGCGCCAGCGGGGACAGGGAGCGGAACGAGCAGTACTTC.

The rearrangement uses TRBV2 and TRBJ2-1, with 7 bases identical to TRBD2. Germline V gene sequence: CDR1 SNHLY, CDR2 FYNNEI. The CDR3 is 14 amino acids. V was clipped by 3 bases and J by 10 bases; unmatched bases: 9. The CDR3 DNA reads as TGTGCCAGCAGTGATGAGGGAGGGCCATTGGAGCAGTTCTTC. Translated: CASSDEGGPLEQFF. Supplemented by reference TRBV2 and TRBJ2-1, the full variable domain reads EPEVTQTPSHQVTQMGQEVILRCVPISNHLYFYWYRQILGQKVEFLVSFYNNEISEKSEIFDDQFSVERPDGSNFTLKIRSTKLEDSAMYFCASSDEGGPLEQFFGPGTRLTVL.

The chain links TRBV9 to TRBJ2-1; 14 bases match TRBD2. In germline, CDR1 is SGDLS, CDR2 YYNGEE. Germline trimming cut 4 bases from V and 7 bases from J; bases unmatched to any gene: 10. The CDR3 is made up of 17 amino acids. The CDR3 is CASSPRPRLAGGNEQFF. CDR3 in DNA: TGTGCCAGCAGCCCCAGACCCCGACTAGCGGGAGGGAATGAGCAGTTCTTC.

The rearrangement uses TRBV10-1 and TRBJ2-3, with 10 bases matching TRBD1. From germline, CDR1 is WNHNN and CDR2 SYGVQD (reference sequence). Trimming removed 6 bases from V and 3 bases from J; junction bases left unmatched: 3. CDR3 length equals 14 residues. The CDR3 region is CASSRTGGTDTQYF. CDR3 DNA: TGCGCCAGCAGCCGGACAGGGGGGACAGATACGCAGTATTTT.